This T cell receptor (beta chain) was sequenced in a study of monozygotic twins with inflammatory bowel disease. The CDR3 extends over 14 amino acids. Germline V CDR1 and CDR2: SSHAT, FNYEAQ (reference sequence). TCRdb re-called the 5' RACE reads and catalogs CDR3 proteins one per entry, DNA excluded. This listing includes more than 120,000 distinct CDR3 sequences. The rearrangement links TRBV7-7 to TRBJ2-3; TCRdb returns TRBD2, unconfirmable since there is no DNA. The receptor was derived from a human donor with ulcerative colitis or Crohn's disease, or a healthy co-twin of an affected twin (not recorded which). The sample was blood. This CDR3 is CASSPDPAWDTQYF.